The next 29 T cell receptor beta chains were all read from a single sample in a study of T cell responses to AZD1222 COVID-19 vaccine. The protocol was immunoSEQ multiplex PCR, while the TCRdb copy is restricted to in-frame clones and leaves out a portion. The sample records fewer than 75,000 clones, over 75% being singletons. This sample comprised peripheral blood, obtained on day 0 of AZD1222 vaccination. These receptors were obtained from an adult in good health.

The chain carries TRBV6-6 and TRBJ2-5, with TRBD1 matching 9 bases. CDR1 is MNHNY, CDR2 SVGAGI, per germline (reference sequence). Trimming removed 2 bases from V and 5 bases from J; junction bases left unmatched: 0. The CDR3 has 13 amino acids. Here the CDR3 DNA reads TGTGCCAGCAGTTACGGGACAGGGGAGACCCAGTACTTC. It translates to CASSYGTGETQYF.

This chain links TRBV7-6 with TRBJ2-2; 8 bases are shared with TRBD2. The CDR3 is 17 residues long. Per germline, CDR1 SGHVS and CDR2 FNYEAQ. With V trimmed by 0 bases and J by 3 bases, 6 bases remained unmatched. The chain's CDR3 is CASSLAFGTSDTGELFF. The CDR3 DNA reads as TGTGCCAGCAGCTTAGCGTTCGGGACTAGTGACACCGGGGAGCTGTTTTTT.

V and J are TRBV12-3 or TRBV12-4 and TRBJ2-3; the D is unclear. This CDR3 is 12 amino acids long. Trimming left V 3 bases short and J 7 bases short, with 8 bases between. The CDR3 DNA reads TGTGCCAGCAGTTTGTTCAAAAATACGCAGTATTTT. Translated, it gives CASSLFKNTQYF.

The chain has TRBV5-5 and TRBJ2-5; 11 bases align to TRBD2. The CDR3 runs to 15 residues. Germline V gene data show CDR1 as SGHKS and CDR2 as YYEKEE (reference sequence). The V gene end was trimmed by 2 bases and the J gene end by 7 bases; junction bases not matched to a gene: 7. In DNA form, the CDR3 reads TGTGCCAGCAGCTTTGGGACTAGCGGCGCGGGGACCCAGTACTTC. Protein: CASSFGTSGAGTQYF. Together with reference TRBV5-5 and TRBJ2-5, the CDR3 gives the full variable domain: DAGVTQSPTHLIKTRGQQVTLRCSPISGHKSVSWYQQVLGQGPQFIFQYYEKEERGRGNFPDRFSARQFPNYSSELNVNALLLGDSALYLCASSFGTSGAGTQYFGPGTRLLVL.

The V and J genes are TRBV6-1 and TRBJ2-3, with a tentative D call TRBD1 (6 bases). CDR3 length equals 16 residues. Deletions cut 4 bases from V and 2 bases from J, with 16 bases between. From germline, CDR1 is MNHNS and CDR2 SASEGT. The CDR3 reads CASSVRSTGATDTQYF. The CDR3 region has the DNA TGTGCCAGCAGTGTCAGGTCGACAGGAGCCACAGATACGCAGTATTTT.

The chain employs TRBV5-8 and TRBJ2-7, with D uncertain. Between the trimmed V and J ends, which lost 4 bases and 4 bases, there was a span of 6 bases. CDR3 length: 11 amino acids. From germline, CDR1 is SGHTS and CDR2 YDEGEE. CDR3 sequence: CASSATYEQYF. Written as DNA, the CDR3 is TGTGCCAGCAGCGCCACATACGAGCAGTACTTC.

The chain uses TRBV5-1 and TRBJ1-1, with no clear D. Germline assignment: CDR1 SGHRS and CDR2 YFSETQ. Trimming pared 3 bases from V and 2 bases from J, leaving 8 bases between. This CDR3 comprises 13 residues. CDR3 amino acids: CASSSDFNTEAFF. The DNA of the CDR3 is TGCGCCAGCAGCTCGGACTTTAACACTGAAGCTTTCTTT.

CDR3 nucleotide sequence: TGTGCCAGCAGTCTACAGGGGGGCAATCAGCCCCAGCATTTT. This encodes CASSLQGGNQPQHF. The chain carries TRBV27 and TRBJ1-5, with 8 bases that match TRBD1. The V gene's germline CDR1 is MNHEY and CDR2 SMNVEV (reference sequence). Losses at the gene ends were 5 bases for V and 2 bases for J; bases not matched to a gene: 2. The CDR3 is 14 residues long.

V is TRBV19 and J is TRBJ1-5, with D perhaps matching TRBD1 (5 bases). Germline CDR1 reads LNHDA; CDR2 reads SQIVND (reference sequence). Trimming pared 6 bases from V and 1 base from J, leaving 16 bases between. This CDR3 contains 16 residues. In DNA, the CDR3 is TGTGCCAGTAGAGTTAACAGGCTAGAGAGCAATCAGCCCCAGCATTTT. Translating it yields CASRVNRLESNQPQHF.

The chain combines TRBV3-1 (or the pseudogene TRBV3-2) with TRBJ2-3; no reliable D call. V was pared by 4 bases and J by 5 bases, with 7 bases between. This CDR3 region has 12 residues. Germline V gene sequence: CDR1 LGHDT, CDR2 YNNKEL (reference sequence). CDR3 nucleotides: TGTGCCAGCAGCCTGCCGCAAGATACGCAGTATTTT. This sequence encodes CASSLPQDTQYF.

This clone was recorded many times. The chain recombines TRBV19 with TRBJ2-5; TRBD2 might be the D (5 bases). Germline CDR1 is LNHDA and CDR2 is SQIVND (reference sequence). Trimming cost V 4 bases and J 4 bases, with 13 bases left between them. There are 14 residues in the CDR3. CDR3 DNA: TGTGCCAGTAGTACCCTAGCTCTGGGAGAGACCCAGTACTTC. It codes for CASSTLALGETQYF.

The gene calls are TRBV5-1 and TRBJ2-1; D possibly corresponds to TRBD2 (7 bases). Germline V lookup: CDR1 SGHRS, CDR2 YFSETQ. CDR3 size: 16 residues. Deletions cut 0 bases from V and 8 bases from J, with 18 bases between. CDR3 sequence: CASSLGEGGAIDEQFF. CDR3 nucleotides: TGCGCCAGCAGCTTGGGCGAAGGGGGGGCGATCGATGAGCAGTTCTTC.

This chain joins TRBV9 and TRBJ2-7; tentatively, D is TRBD1 (6 bases). Trimming left V 4 bases short and J 1 base short, with 15 bases between. Germline loops: CDR1 SGDLS, CDR2 YYNGEE. The CDR3 is 15 amino acids. The CDR3 DNA reads TGTGCCAGCAGCACTAGAGGGACATTTTCCTACGAGCAGTACTTC. This sequence encodes CASSTRGTFSYEQYF.

The chain is built from TRBV7-8 and TRBJ1-1; D perhaps matches TRBD1 (5 bases). Germline-derived CDR1 and CDR2 are SGHVS and FQNEAQ. The CDR3 is made up of 14 amino acids. The ends were cut back, 3 bases at V and 3 bases at J, with 11 bases in the middle. The CDR3 DNA reads as TGTGCCAGCAGCTTTAACCGGGACCACACTGAAGCTTTCTTT. It encodes CASSFNRDHTEAFF.

This rearrangement joins TRBV11-3 to TRBJ1-6; the D is unclear. The CDR3 is 14 amino acids. Germline CDR1 reads SGHNT; CDR2 reads YENEEA. The ends were cut back, 3 bases at V and 9 bases at J, with 12 bases in the middle. This CDR3 reads CASSLAGPSSPLHF. The CDR3 DNA sequence: TGTGCCAGCAGCTTGGCCGGACCTAGTTCACCCCTCCACTTT.

This clone was seen a single time. The chain employs TRBV19 and TRBJ1-6, with 9 bases aligning to TRBD1. Trimming cost V 5 bases and J 10 bases; bases outside gene matches: 6. The germline V gene encodes CDR1 LNHDA and CDR2 SQIVND (reference sequence). This CDR3 comprises 14 residues. This CDR3 reads CASSADRGASPLHF. The CDR3 DNA reads TGTGCCAGTAGTGCGGACAGGGGAGCGTCACCCCTCCACTTT.

This clone was found a few times. V gene TRBV10-3 combines with J gene TRBJ1-1; D gene uncertain. Germline V lookup: CDR1 ENHRY, CDR2 SYGVKD. The CDR3 runs 13 residues. Deletions cut 8 bases from V and 4 bases from J, with 14 bases between. CDR3 protein: CAIRSPVGTEAFF. CDR3 nucleotide sequence: TGTGCCATCCGGTCCCCGGTGGGCACTGAAGCTTTCTTT.

The rearrangement uses TRBV6-5 and TRBJ2-1, with TRBD2 identical over 12 bases. Trimming at V came to 2 bases and at J to 6 bases, leaving 2 bases not matched to a gene. The CDR3 has 15 amino acids. Per the germline V gene, CDR1 is MNHEY and CDR2 is SVGAGI. CDR3 in amino acids: CASSYGLAGTNEQFF. The CDR3 region has the DNA TGTGCCAGCAGTTACGGACTAGCGGGGACCAATGAGCAGTTCTTC.

Remarks on this clone: At one boundary the junction diverges from the germline segment, which might be a read error. This chain joins TRBV7-7 and TRBJ2-3; 9 positions match TRBD2. The germline CDR1 and CDR2 sequences are SSHAT and FNYEAQ (reference sequence). There are 16 residues in the CDR3. DNA for the CDR3: TGTGCTAGCAGCTTTGGGAGCGGGGGGAGCACAGATACGCAGTATTTT. It translates to CASSFGSGGSTDTQYF.

The rearrangement uses TRBV6-5 and TRBJ1-3, with 8 positions matching TRBD1. Losses at the gene ends were 2 bases for V and 3 bases for J; bases not matched to a gene: 6. Germline V gene lookup returns CDR1 MNHEY and CDR2 SVGAGI. This CDR3 comprises 16 residues. The CDR3 DNA follows: TGTGCCAGCAGTTACCCCGGGACAGGCGGTGGAAACACCATATATTTT. Its protein product is CASSYPGTGGGNTIYF.

This chain connects TRBV15 to TRBJ2-1; TRBD1 matches 7 bases. CDR3 length: 14 residues. From germline, CDR1 is LNHNV and CDR2 YYDKDF (reference sequence). V was pared by 5 bases and J by 4 bases, with 5 bases of the junction left unmatched. CDR3 DNA sequence: TGTGCCACCAGCCGCACAGGGGATTACAATGAGCAGTTCTTC. It yields the protein CATSRTGDYNEQFF.

The chain combines TRBV30 with TRBJ1-5; 8 bases fit TRBD1. The CDR3 totals 17 residues. Germline CDR1 reads GTSNPN; CDR2 reads SVGIG (reference sequence). J was trimmed by 0 bases and V by 0 bases; bases with no gene match: 7. This CDR3 reads CAWSVNRGVYSNQPQHF. The CDR3 nucleotides read TGTGCCTGGAGTGTAAACAGGGGGGTTTATAGCAATCAGCCCCAGCATTTT.

The DNA of the CDR3 is TGTGCCAGCAGTGCCACCTCGGGACAGGGAAGTGAAAAACTGTTTTTT. Protein sequence: CASSATSGQGSEKLFF. The chain is built from TRBV6-1 and TRBJ1-4, with 9 bases lining up with TRBD1. The germline CDR1 and CDR2 sequences are MNHNS and SASEGT. V trimming: 4 bases; J trimming: 7 bases; junction bases outside the gene matches: 10. The CDR3 loop spans 16 amino acids.

This chain links TRBV7-9 with TRBJ1-2; 7 bases line up with TRBD1. In germline, CDR1 is SEHNR, CDR2 FQNEAQ (reference sequence). V trimming: 7 bases; J trimming: 1 base; junction bases outside the gene matches: 15. This CDR3 contains 17 residues. The CDR3 DNA follows: TGTGCCAGCACCCGCTTAGGGACAGACGATCGTAACTATGGCTACACCTTC. Its translation is CASTRLGTDDRNYGYTF.

The chain couples TRBV27 to TRBJ2-1; 10 nucleotides align to TRBD2. Unmatched junction bases numbered 12, after V lost 6 bases and J lost 7 bases. Germline CDR1 and CDR2: MNHEY and SMNVEV (reference sequence). The CDR3 runs to 16 residues. The CDR3 here is CASSLKAGGPVNEQFF. As DNA, the CDR3 is TGTGCCAGCAGCCTTAAAGCGGGGGGGCCAGTAAATGAGCAGTTCTTC.

The chain uses TRBV12-3 or TRBV12-4 and TRBJ1-1; perhaps TRBD1 as D (6 bases). There are 13 residues in the CDR3. Trimming took 11 bases from V and 4 from J, leaving 17 bases between them. This CDR3 reads CAGGKGGRTEAFF. The CDR3, as DNA: TGTGCCGGGGGAAAGGGGGGACGCACTGAAGCTTTCTTT.

The chain has TRBV27 and TRBJ1-5, with D perhaps matching TRBD1 (5 bases). Germline V gene sequence: CDR1 MNHEY, CDR2 SMNVEV (reference sequence). Trimming stripped 3 bases from V and 4 bases from J, with 13 bases between. The CDR3 covers 15 residues. In nucleotides, the CDR3 is TGTGCCAGCAGTTTCATCACGTGGGGGAATCAGCCCCAGCATTTT. Its translation is CASSFITWGNQPQHF.

J is TRBJ1-2 and V is TRBV2, with D possibly being TRBD1 (5 bases). The CDR3 runs to 14 residues. With 2 bases removed from V and 4 bases from J, the gap between germline ends came to 11 bases. Germline values: CDR1 SNHLY, CDR2 FYNNEI. The CDR3 nucleotides read TGTGCCAGCAGTGAAACAGGCCCCTTCTATGGCTACACCTTC. Translation: CASSETGPFYGYTF.

The CDR3 bases are TGTGCCACCAGCAGGGAGCGACGGGGGTCCACCATATATTTT. Translation gives CATSRERRGSTIYF. V is TRBV15 and J is TRBJ1-3; D is perhaps TRBD1 (5 bases). Germline CDR1 is LNHNV and CDR2 is YYDKDF (reference sequence). The V and J ends lost 3 bases and 9 bases respectively, with 15 bases between them. This CDR3 is 14 amino acids long.